This T cell receptor beta chain was documented in a study of blood T cell repertoires in COVID-19. Study background: Researchers got acute and convalescent COVID-19 samples from the United States, Italy and Spain. T cells, B-cell-depleted T cells, or PBMCs supplied cDNA or gDNA.

The protocol was immunoSEQ multiplex PCR, while the TCRdb copy is restricted to in-frame clones and leaves out a portion. The data show 50,000 or so clones, with around 89% seen just once and 13% held by the top ten. The CDR3 is made up of 20 amino acids. V was clipped by 1 base and J by 3 bases; unmatched bases: 13. Germline loops: CDR1 LGHDT, CDR2 YNNKEL (reference sequence). The specimen sequenced was peripheral blood. The chain couples TRBV3-1 (or the pseudogene TRBV3-2) to TRBJ2-4; 12 bases align to TRBD1. The receptor was derived from a man in his sixties with active COVID-19. The CDR3 reads CASSQVGTGGSLPLKNIQYF. The CDR3 nucleotides are TGTGCCAGCAGCCAAGTGGGGACAGGGGGCTCCCTTCCACTCAAAAACATTCAGTACTTC.